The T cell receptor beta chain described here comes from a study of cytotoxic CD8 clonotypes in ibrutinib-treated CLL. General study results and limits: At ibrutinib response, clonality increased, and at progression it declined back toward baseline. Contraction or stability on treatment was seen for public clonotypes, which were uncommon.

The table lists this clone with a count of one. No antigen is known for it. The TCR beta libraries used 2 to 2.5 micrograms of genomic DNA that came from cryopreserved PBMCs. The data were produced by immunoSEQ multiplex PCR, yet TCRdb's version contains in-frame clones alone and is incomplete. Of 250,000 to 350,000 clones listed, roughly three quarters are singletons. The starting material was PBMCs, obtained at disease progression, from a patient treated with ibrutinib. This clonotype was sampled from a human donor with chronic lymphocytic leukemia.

The CDR3 region has the DNA TGTGCCAGCTCACCGGAACGGCGGGAGGGCCGGGACGAGCAGTACTTC. It is translated as CASSPERREGRDEQYF. V is TRBV18 and J is TRBJ2-7, with 9 nucleotides matching TRBD2. Germline V gives CDR1 KGHSH, CDR2 LQKENI. J lost 5 bases, V lost 3 bases, and 11 bases had no gene match. The CDR3 runs 16 residues.